The present T cell receptor (beta chain) was sequenced within a study of T cells after yellow fever vaccination. In the study overall: Sorting of the EM, EMRA, CM and Tscm memory subsets was carried out using CD3, CD45RA, CCR7 and CD95. Overall study findings and caveats: Among sorted memory subsets on day 0, almost all vaccine-responding clonotypes fell below detection. Primary-vaccination clones mostly resurfaced post-booster (around 95% CD4, roughly 87% CD8). The study found a weaker secondary response that peaked faster, day 5 versus 15.

This CDR3 is 13 amino acids long. V dropped 5 bases and J dropped 4 bases, with 11 bases sitting between them. This clonotype was counted ten times or more. Each CDR3 protein gets one entry after TCRdb re-called the 5' RACE reads with MiXCR. Among approximately 32,000 distinct CDR3 sequences listed, around 6.7% were seen once. This chain links TRBV12-3 or TRBV12-4 with TRBJ1-1; no firm D call. The TCR comes from a man between 18 and 35 years old who received the YFV17D yellow fever vaccine. This specimen was PBMCs, either bulk or a sorted T-cell subset (CD4+, CD8+, memory, or dextramer-sorted; not recorded which), taken on the day of the first yellow fever vaccination. Here the CDR3 reads CASSAERGTEAFF. As DNA, the CDR3 is TGTGCCAGCAGTGCCGAGCGGGGCACTGAAGCTTTCTTT.